This TCR beta chain was retrieved from a study of T cell clones after liver transplantation. Study in general: A pre-transplant mixed lymphocyte reaction with TCRbeta sequencing defined graft-donor-reactive clones followed in post-transplant blood. As an antigen-independent comparator, third-party-reactive TCRbeta sequences came from pre-transplant mixed lymphocyte reactions. General observations from the study: Small, mixed patient groups and varying post-transplant times limit these conclusions. Donor-reactive sequences fell more than third party-reactive ones, suggesting partial deletion.

The repertoire was sequenced with immunoSEQ multiplex PCR; TCRdb's copy has only in-frame clones and lacks some. The sample shows 70,000 to 80,000 clones, under 95% of them seen only once. About this clone itself: What it binds is not known.

This material consisted of CD4+ T cells from blood, taken before liver transplant. This clonotype was sampled from a human donor who received a liver transplant.

The CDR3 spells CASNLAGEAKNIQYF. CDR3 coding DNA: TGTGCCAGCAATCTAGCGGGAGAGGCCAAAAACATTCAGTACTTC. The chain joins TRBV28 to TRBJ2-4, with 10 bases identical to TRBD2. This CDR3 is built from 15 residues. V lost 7 bases and J lost 1; bases outside the gene matches: 4. The V gene's germline CDR1 is MDHEN and CDR2 SYDVKM.